The 22 T cell receptor beta chains reported below all come from one sample, sequenced in a study of cytomegalovirus exposure and HLA in healthy donors. PCR amplification relied on 60 Vbeta primers (plus 13 Jbeta primers). Generated by immunoSEQ multiplex PCR, the TCRdb table keeps only in-frame clones and is missing some. The sample records 160,000 or so clones, roughly 80% being singletons. Sequencing used PBMCs. Receptor source: a man aged 25 to 45 in good health and CMV-seronegative.

The table lists this clone with a few counts. The V and J genes are TRBV28 and TRBJ2-2; D is uncertain. The CDR3 is 13 residues long. V was pared by 3 bases and J by 6 bases, with 8 bases between. CDR1 MDHEN and CDR2 SYDVKM come from the germline V gene. CDR3 bases: TGTGCCAGCAGTTTTAACGAGGCCGGGGAGCTGTTTTTT. Protein sequence: CASSFNEAGELFF.

The chain employs TRBV6-5 and TRBJ2-5, with TRBD1 identical over 8 bases. The V gene end was trimmed by 6 bases and the J gene end by 6 bases; junction bases not matched to a gene: 6. This CDR3 region has 13 residues. Germline lookup yields CDR1 MNHEY and CDR2 SVGAGI. The CDR3 protein is CASSQTGVKTQYF. CDR3 nucleotide sequence: TGTGCCAGCAGCCAGACAGGGGTTAAGACCCAGTACTTC.

The chain carries TRBV10-3 and TRBJ2-7, with 12 bases identical to TRBD2. The V gene's germline CDR1 is ENHRY and CDR2 SYGVKD. The CDR3 has 16 residues. The junction had 12 bases not matched to a gene; V was cut back by 6 bases and J by 6 bases. CDR3 nucleotides: TGTGCCATCAGCTCGATCCCTAGCGGGGGGGAGGGCGAGCAGTACTTC. This translates into CAISSIPSGGEGEQYF.

The chain is built from TRBV28 and TRBJ1-2; 9 nucleotides agree with TRBD1. Looked up from germline, CDR1 is MDHEN and CDR2 is SYDVKM. This CDR3 is 12 amino acids long. V shed 8 bases and J 9 bases; nucleotides not matched to a gene: 7. This CDR3 reads CASGQGSLSYTF. In DNA, the CDR3 is TGTGCCAGCGGACAGGGGAGTTTAAGCTACACCTTC.

This sequence joins TRBV19 and TRBJ2-5, with TRBD2 as a possible D gene (5 bases). V lost 6 bases and J 5 bases, leaving 7 bases between the germline ends. The CDR3 contains 11 residues. CDR1 and CDR2 from the germline V gene are LNHDA and SQIVND (reference sequence). CDR3 DNA: TGTGCCAGTAGCGGCGGGGAGACCCAGTACTTC. It translates to CASSGGETQYF.

The chain recombines TRBV19 with TRBJ1-2, with a possible D match to TRBD1 (6 bases). The V end was cut by 7 bases, the J end by 4 bases, with 13 bases between. Germline V gene data show CDR1 as LNHDA and CDR2 as SQIVND (reference sequence). This CDR3 contains 13 residues. The CDR3 nucleotides are TGTGCCAGTACCCCGGACAGATCCTATGGCTACACCTTC. Amino acids: CASTPDRSYGYTF.

This clone has only one observation. The chain uses TRBV7-9 and TRBJ1-2; 7 bases map to TRBD1. The germline V gene has CDR1 SEHNR and CDR2 FQNEAQ (reference sequence). The V gene end was trimmed by 5 bases and the J gene end by 7 bases; junction bases not matched to a gene: 10. There are 14 residues in the CDR3. CDR3 sequence reads: CASSPPTGVRGYTF. CDR3 in DNA: TGTGCCAGCAGCCCGCCTACAGGGGTCCGTGGCTACACCTTC.

The chain employs TRBV5-1 and TRBJ2-1, with TRBD2 matching 7 bases. Trimming at V came to 3 bases and at J to 0 bases, leaving 18 bases not matched to a gene. Germline values: CDR1 SGHRS, CDR2 YFSETQ. CDR3 length: 20 amino acids. The CDR3 region is CASSSHTSANPLSSYNEQFF. The CDR3 bases are TGCGCCAGCAGCTCTCATACTAGCGCCAATCCCCTAAGCTCCTACAATGAGCAGTTCTTC.

The chain has TRBV9 and TRBJ2-7, with 7 positions matching TRBD1. CDR1 SGDLS and CDR2 YYNGEE come from the germline V gene. The length of the CDR3 is 15 residues. J gave up 2 bases and V 0 bases, and 5 bases lay outside the gene matches. The chain's CDR3 is CASSVAPGTAYEQYF. The CDR3 DNA follows: TGTGCCAGCAGCGTAGCGCCAGGGACAGCCTACGAGCAGTACTTC.

The chain recombines TRBV7-9 with TRBJ1-2, with D unclear. Germline V gives CDR1 SEHNR, CDR2 FQNEAQ (reference sequence). The CDR3 sequence is 14 residues long. Trimming shortened V by 1 base and J by 8 bases, and 14 bases separated the two germline ends. The CDR3 protein is CASSLVKSAKGYTF. In DNA form, the CDR3 reads TGTGCCAGCAGCTTAGTAAAGTCCGCTAAGGGCTACACCTTC.

This rearrangement joins TRBV11-3 to TRBJ2-7; 7 nucleotides line up with TRBD2. The CDR3 contains 16 residues. With 1 base clipped from V and 9 bases from J, the junction kept 15 bases outside the gene matches. Per germline, CDR1 SGHNT and CDR2 YENEEA. The CDR3 nucleotides are TGTGCCAGCAGCTTAGGGGCGGGAGCCACCTACGAAGTGCAGTACTTC. Translation: CASSLGAGATYEVQYF.

The chain has TRBV6-4 and TRBJ2-1; 11 bases are a match to TRBD2. Germline assignment: CDR1 MRHNA and CDR2 SNTAGT. The junction had 5 bases not matched to a gene; V was cut back by 5 bases and J by 8 bases. The CDR3 sequence is 14 residues long. CDR3 loop: CASSRSGGGDEQFF. The CDR3 DNA follows: TGTGCCAGCAGTCGTAGCGGGGGGGGCGATGAGCAGTTCTTC.

The chain links TRBV7-3 to TRBJ1-4, with 10 bases fitting TRBD1. The junction had 5 bases not matched to a gene; V was cut back by 5 bases and J by 11 bases. The germline V gene has CDR1 SGHTA and CDR2 FQGTGA. CDR3 size: 13 residues. The chain's CDR3 is CASSPGQGEKLFF. The CDR3 coding sequence is TGTGCCAGCAGCCCAGGACAGGGGGAGAAACTGTTTTTT.

This clone occurred once. The gene calls are TRBV5-1 and TRBJ2-3, with D possibly TRBD1 on 6 matching bases. CDR1 and CDR2 from the germline V gene are SGHRS and YFSETQ. This CDR3 region has 13 residues. V was shortened by 3 bases and J by 9 bases, with 14 bases between the two germline ends. The CDR3 DNA reads TGCGCCAGCAGCTCCCTCCAGGGGCGAACGCAGTATTTT. Amino acid sequence: CASSSLQGRTQYF.

The genes are TRBV28 and TRBJ1-1; D not certain. The V end lost 10 bases, the J end lost 7 bases, and 10 bases lay between the germline ends. The CDR3 totals 10 residues. Per the germline V gene, CDR1 is MDHEN and CDR2 is SYDVKM. The chain's CDR3 is CATKRGEAFF. The DNA for the CDR3 is TGTGCCACTAAACGGGGTGAAGCTTTCTTT.

The rearrangement links TRBV7-9 to TRBJ2-1; TRBD1 matches at 11 bases. Per the germline V gene, CDR1 is SEHNR and CDR2 is FQNEAQ (reference sequence). V lost 4 bases and J lost 8; bases outside the gene matches: 7. CDR3 length: 15 amino acids. The CDR3: CASSSPGQGGDEQFF. The CDR3 coding sequence is TGTGCCAGCAGCTCTCCGGGACAGGGGGGCGATGAGCAGTTCTTC.

The J gene is TRBJ2-7, the V gene TRBV9; 7 bases line up with TRBD1. The CDR3 length is 14 residues. Germline lookup yields CDR1 SGDLS and CDR2 YYNGEE. Trimming removed 3 bases from V and 3 bases from J; junction bases left unmatched: 6. The CDR3 sequence: CASSGLTGYYEQYF. The DNA of the CDR3 is TGTGCCAGCAGCGGTTTGACAGGGTACTACGAGCAGTACTTC.

The gene calls are TRBV5-1 and TRBJ2-7; a possible D gene is TRBD1 (5 bases). The CDR3 length is 11 residues. CDR1 and CDR2 (germline): SGHRS, YFSETQ. V lost 3 bases to trimming and J lost 4 bases, with 5 bases between them. CDR3 sequence reads: CASSYRYEQYF. CDR3 coding DNA: TGCGCCAGCAGCTACAGGTACGAGCAGTACTTC. Drawing the rest from reference TRBV5-1 and TRBJ2-7, the complete variable domain is KAGVTQTPRYLIKTRGQQVTLSCSPISGHRSVSWYQQTPGQGLQFLFEYFSETQRNKGNFPGRFSGRQFSNSRSEMNVSTLELGDSALYLCASSYRYEQYFGPGTRLTVT.

This sequence joins TRBV18 and TRBJ1-6, with TRBD1 as a possible D gene (5 bases). The V gene's germline CDR1 is KGHSH and CDR2 LQKENI. V was shortened by 6 bases and J by 7 bases, with 13 bases between the two germline ends. The CDR3 is 14 amino acids. The CDR3 protein is CASSAGAENSPLHF. Written as DNA, the CDR3 is TGTGCCAGCTCGGCTGGGGCAGAGAATTCACCCCTCCACTTT.

The chain recombines TRBV6-5 with TRBJ2-1; D remains ambiguous. V lost 0 bases and J lost 5, with 8 bases in between. CDR3 size: 14 residues. Germline values: CDR1 MNHEY, CDR2 SVGAGI. The CDR3 here is CASSYSLVNNEQFF. CDR3 coding DNA: TGTGCCAGCAGTTACTCCCTTGTTAACAATGAGCAGTTCTTC.

The genes are TRBV7-3 and TRBJ2-1, with D possibly TRBD2 on 5 matching bases. Trimming shortened V by 8 bases and J by 9 bases, and 17 bases separated the two germline ends. The CDR3 extends over 13 amino acids. The germline gives CDR1 SGHTA, CDR2 FQGTGA. DNA for the CDR3: TGTGCCAGCGGGAACGAGAGGGCGGGTGAGCAGTTCTTC. This codes for CASGNERAGEQFF.

There are a few counts of this clone. The chain joins TRBV7-9 to TRBJ2-7, with D uncertain. Trimming shortened V by 5 bases and J by 1 base, and 3 bases separated the two germline ends. The CDR3 consists of 11 residues. Germline assignment: CDR1 SEHNR and CDR2 FQNEAQ (reference sequence). DNA for the CDR3: TGTGCCAGCAGCACTTCCTACGAGCAGTACTTC. Residues: CASSTSYEQYF.